This T cell receptor beta chain was retrieved from a study of cytomegalovirus exposure and HLA in healthy donors. Amplification used 60 Vbeta primers and 13 Jbeta primers. Generated by immunoSEQ multiplex PCR, the TCRdb table keeps only in-frame clones and is missing some. The sample lists about 180,000 clones, 80% occurring once. Germline loops: CDR1 SGHRS, CDR2 YFSETQ. Trimming took off 2 bases at V and 5 bases at J, with 11 bases between the two ends. The CDR3 is 13 residues long. The sequenced material came from PBMCs. The receptor was isolated from a woman between 50 and 59 years old in good health and CMV-seropositive. J is TRBJ2-7 and V is TRBV5-1, with TRBD1 as a possible D gene (5 bases). CDR3 sequence reads: CASSFRQPNEQYF. The CDR3 DNA sequence: TGCGCCAGCAGCTTTCGACAGCCCAACGAGCAGTACTTC.